These 3 T cell receptor beta chains were sequenced from one sample in a study of blood T cell repertoires in COVID-19. Some clones are missing from TCRdb's copy, which holds only in-frame ones; the method was immunoSEQ multiplex PCR. The data hold roughly 26,000 clones, with just under 95% observed a single time. Input material: peripheral blood. The receptors derive from a human donor with active COVID-19. The donor label of this sample is uncertain.

The chain uses TRBV6-1 and TRBJ1-6, with D hard to call. Germline V gene data show CDR1 as MNHNS and CDR2 as SASEGT. The CDR3 loop spans 17 amino acids. Trimming left V 0 bases short and J 0 bases short, with 9 bases between. In DNA, the CDR3 is TGTGCCAGCAGTGAAGCGGGAGTGAGCTCCTATAATTCACCCCTCCACTTT. This gives the protein CASSEAGVSSYNSPLHF.

The chain uses TRBV14 and TRBJ1-2; a weak D match, TRBD1 (5 bases). The CDR3 covers 13 residues. The germline CDR1 and CDR2 sequences are SGHDN and FVKESK. V dropped 0 bases and J dropped 4 bases, with 6 bases sitting between them. The CDR3 loop reads CASSQDGAYGYTF. The CDR3 DNA is TGTGCCAGCAGCCAAGATGGGGCCTATGGCTACACCTTC.

There are a few counts of this clone. The rearrangement uses TRBV5-4 and TRBJ2-7; D ambiguous. This CDR3 has 12 residues. Germline loops: CDR1 SGHNT, CDR2 YYREEE (reference sequence). The V end was cut by 2 bases, the J end by 4 bases, with 7 bases between. CDR3: CASSFWAYEQYF. As DNA, the CDR3 is TGTGCCAGCAGCTTTTGGGCTTACGAGCAGTACTTC.